This TCR beta chain was recorded in a study of CD8+CD57+ T cells in acquired aplastic anemia. CDR3 length: 12 amino acids. Looked up from germline, CDR1 is MNHEY and CDR2 is SVGEGT. Trimming shortened V by 8 bases and J by 3 bases, and 8 bases separated the two germline ends. Genomic DNA constituted the template upon which TCR beta VDJ and CDR3 profiling was performed. From the reads, TCRdb called clonotypes with MiXCR, one entry per CDR3 protein. The table has 450,000 to 600,000 distinct CDR3 sequences, approximately 33% seen once. An expansion of CD8+CD57+ cells by flow cytometry had been shown in patients chosen for sequencing.

The J gene is TRBJ1-3, the V gene TRBV6-2 or TRBV6-3; no clear D. The TCR was taken from a human donor with aplastic anemia. The sample comprised sorted CD4+, CD8+, or CD8+CD57+ T cells (not recorded which) from PBMCs. CDR3 DNA sequence: TGTGCCAGCGTCGATGTTGGAAACACCATATATTTT. The encoded protein is CASVDVGNTIYF.